This passage covers 5 T cell receptor beta chains from one sample sequenced in a study of blood T cell repertoires in COVID-19. Assay: immunoSEQ multiplex PCR; the TCRdb copy retains only in-frame clones and omits some. The table shows more than 250,000 clones, with about 92% occurring only once. The sequenced sample was PBMCs or T cells enriched from blood (not recorded which). The receptors originated from a young woman who had recovered from COVID-19.

This chain joins TRBV10-3 and TRBJ2-3, with TRBD1 identical over 10 bases. J lost 6 bases, V lost 7 bases, and 13 bases had no gene match. This CDR3 spans 16 amino acids. From germline, CDR1 is ENHRY and CDR2 SYGVKD. This chain's CDR3 is CAIKSDKGQGDDTQYF. CDR3 bases: TGTGCCATCAAAAGCGATAAAGGACAGGGGGATGATACGCAGTATTTT.

CDR3 protein: CASRPPGQGSNEQFF. For the CDR3, the DNA is TGTGCCAGCAGGCCCCCGGGACAGGGGTCTAATGAGCAGTTCTTC. The chain employs TRBV7-3 and TRBJ2-1; TRBD1 aligns across 10 bases. Germline V gene data show CDR1 as SGHTA and CDR2 as FQGTGA. The CDR3 is 15 residues long. The V gene end was trimmed by 6 bases and the J gene end by 7 bases; junction bases not matched to a gene: 9.

This chain connects TRBV29-1 to TRBJ1-1, with 7 bases aligning to TRBD1. The CDR3 is 13 residues long. The trim removed 5 bases at V and 1 base at J, leaving 4 bases unmatched. Germline V CDR1 and CDR2: SQVTM, ANQGSEA. CDR3 amino acids: CSVRRQGNTEAFF. The CDR3, as DNA: TGCAGCGTTCGTCGACAGGGGAACACTGAAGCTTTCTTT.

J is TRBJ2-3 and V is TRBV18; 9 nucleotides agree with TRBD2. In germline, CDR1 is KGHSH, CDR2 LQKENI. The J segment lost 0 bases and the V segment lost 0 bases, leaving 4 bases of the junction unmatched. The CDR3 sequence is 17 residues long. CDR3 nucleotides: TGTGCCAGCTCACCACCACGACTAGCGGTGAGCACAGATACGCAGTATTTT. Protein: CASSPPRLAVSTDTQYF.

The chain joins TRBV7-8 to TRBJ2-2; TRBD1 agrees at 10 bases. V shed 1 base and J 7 bases; nucleotides not matched to a gene: 3. This CDR3 has 15 residues. Germline loops: CDR1 SGHVS, CDR2 FQNEAQ. Here the CDR3 reads CASSLGQGASGELFF. For the CDR3, the DNA is TGTGCCAGCAGCTTAGGACAGGGGGCGAGCGGGGAGCTGTTTTTT.